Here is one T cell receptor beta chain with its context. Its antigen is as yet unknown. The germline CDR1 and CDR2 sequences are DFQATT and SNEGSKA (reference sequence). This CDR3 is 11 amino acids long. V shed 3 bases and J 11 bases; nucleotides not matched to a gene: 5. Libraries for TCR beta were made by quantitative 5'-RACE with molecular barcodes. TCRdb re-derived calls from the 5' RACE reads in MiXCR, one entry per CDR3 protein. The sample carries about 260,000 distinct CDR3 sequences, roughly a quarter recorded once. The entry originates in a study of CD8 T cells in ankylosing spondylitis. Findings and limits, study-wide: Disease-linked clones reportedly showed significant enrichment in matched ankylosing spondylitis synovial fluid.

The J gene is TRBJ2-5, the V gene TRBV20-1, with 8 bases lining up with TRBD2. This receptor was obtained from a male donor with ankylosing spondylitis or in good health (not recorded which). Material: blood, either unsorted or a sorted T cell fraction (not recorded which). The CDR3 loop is CSASGGDLQYF. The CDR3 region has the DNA TGCAGTGCTAGCGGGGGGGACCTTCAGTACTTC.